The source of this TCR beta chain is a study of T-cell memory formation after mild COVID-19. The study's findings and limits: Clones which contracted sat mainly in CM and EM if CD4+, and in EMRA if CD8+.

This CDR3 spans 16 amino acids. J gave up 3 bases and V 2 bases, and 3 bases lay outside the gene matches. CDR1 is MNHEY and CDR2 is SVGEGT in the germline V gene. This clonotype was seen at least ten times. What it recognizes is unknown. TCRdb fed the 5' RACE reads into MiXCR, producing one record per CDR3 protein. Among approximately 250,000 distinct CDR3 sequences listed, approximately 15% were seen once. The sequence was obtained from a man between 18 and 29 years old who had mild COVID-19 (a few samples of this study predate the infection). Cell type and time point are not known. Sequencing input: PBMCs or a T cell subset sorted from them (not recorded which). The genes are TRBV6-2 or TRBV6-3 and TRBJ2-2; TRBD1 matches at 10 bases. DNA of the CDR3: TGTGCCAGCAGTTACATCGGGACAGGGGACACCGGGGAGCTGTTTTTT. This translates into CASSYIGTGDTGELFF.